This TCR beta chain was profiled in a study of patients and donors after allogeneic stem cell transplantation. Germline lookup yields CDR1 LGHNA and CDR2 YNFKEQ. The CDR3 covers 14 residues. The V end was cut by 0 bases, the J end by 3 bases, with 8 bases between. TCRdb reprocessed the RT-PCR reads via MiXCR and lists one record per CDR3 protein. The sample lists around 240,000 distinct CDR3 sequences, 12% to 15% occurring once. The sample comprised blood, either unsorted or a sorted T cell fraction (not recorded which). The chain carries TRBV4-2 and TRBJ1-2; D remains unclear. The sequence was collected from a human donor who was either an allogeneic HSCT recipient or a stem cell or donor lymphocyte infusion donor (not recorded which). It is not recorded whose cells these are; they may come from a transplant donor. CDR3 region: CASSQEVEDYGYTF. The CDR3 coding sequence is TGTGCCAGCAGCCAAGAGGTAGAAGACTATGGCTACACCTTC.